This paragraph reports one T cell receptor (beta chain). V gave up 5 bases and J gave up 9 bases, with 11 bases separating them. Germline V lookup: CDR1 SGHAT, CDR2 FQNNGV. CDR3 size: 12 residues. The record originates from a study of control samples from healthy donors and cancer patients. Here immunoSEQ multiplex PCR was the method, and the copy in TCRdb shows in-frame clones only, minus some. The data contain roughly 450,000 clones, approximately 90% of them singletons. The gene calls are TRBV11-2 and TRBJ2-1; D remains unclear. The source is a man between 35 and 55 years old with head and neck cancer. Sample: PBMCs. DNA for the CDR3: TGTGCCAGCAGCCAGTTACAAGTTGAGCAGTTCTTC. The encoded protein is CASSQLQVEQFF.